This T cell receptor (beta chain) was identified in a study of blood T cell repertoires in COVID-19. The overall study: Symptom resolution, clearance, or two negative PCRs marked the recovered donors of Cohort 3. Sites across the United States, Italy and Spain contributed samples from acute and convalescent COVID-19.

Sequenced by immunoSEQ multiplex PCR; TCRdb stores in-frame clones only, minus some. The sample carries under 200,000 clones, 65% to 80% recorded once. The CDR3 runs to 14 residues. The J segment lost 0 bases and the V segment lost 6 bases, leaving 5 bases of the junction unmatched. CDR1 is DFQATT and CDR2 is SNEGSKA in the germline V gene (reference sequence). The receptor was isolated from a woman in her 70s in a cohort exposed to, infected with or recovered from COVID-19 (not recorded which). Specimen: PBMCs or T cells enriched from blood (not recorded which). This chain uses TRBV20-1 with TRBJ2-3, with TRBD2 matching over 8 bases. The CDR3 DNA sequence: TGCAGTGCCAGTAGCGGGACTAGCACAGATACGCAGTATTTT. It codes for CSASSGTSTDTQYF.